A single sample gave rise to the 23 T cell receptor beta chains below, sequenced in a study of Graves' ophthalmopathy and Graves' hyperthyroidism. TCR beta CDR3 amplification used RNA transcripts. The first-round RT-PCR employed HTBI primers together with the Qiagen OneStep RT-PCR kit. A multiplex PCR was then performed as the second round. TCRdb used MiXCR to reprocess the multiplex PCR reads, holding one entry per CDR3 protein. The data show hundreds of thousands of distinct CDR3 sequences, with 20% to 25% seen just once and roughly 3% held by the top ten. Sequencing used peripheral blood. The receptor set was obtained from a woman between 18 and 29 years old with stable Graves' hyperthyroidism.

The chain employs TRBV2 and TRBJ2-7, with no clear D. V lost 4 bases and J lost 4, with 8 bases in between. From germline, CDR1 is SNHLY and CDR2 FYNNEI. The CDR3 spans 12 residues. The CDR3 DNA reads TGTGCCAGCAGTGTGCATACTTACGAGCAGTACTTC. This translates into CASSVHTYEQYF. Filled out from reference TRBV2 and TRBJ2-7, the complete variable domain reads EPEVTQTPSHQVTQMGQEVILRCVPISNHLYFYWYRQILGQKVEFLVSFYNNEISEKSEIFDDQFSVERPDGSNFTLKIRSTKLEDSAMYFCASSVHTYEQYFGPGTRLTVT.

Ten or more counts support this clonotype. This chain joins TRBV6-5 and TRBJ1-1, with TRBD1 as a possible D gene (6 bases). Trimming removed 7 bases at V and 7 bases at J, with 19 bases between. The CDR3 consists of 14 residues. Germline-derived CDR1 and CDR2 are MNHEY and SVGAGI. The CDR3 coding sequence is TGTGCCAGCACCCGTTCCAGGGGAGAGGGTGAAGCTTTCTTT. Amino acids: CASTRSRGEGEAFF.

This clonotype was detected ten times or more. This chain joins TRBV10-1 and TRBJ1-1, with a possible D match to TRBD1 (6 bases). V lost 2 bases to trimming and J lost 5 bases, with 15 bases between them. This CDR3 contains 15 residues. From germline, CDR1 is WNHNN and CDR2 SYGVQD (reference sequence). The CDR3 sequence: CASSESLGAKTEAFF. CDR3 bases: TGCGCCAGCAGTGAGAGTCTGGGGGCAAAGACTGAAGCTTTCTTT.

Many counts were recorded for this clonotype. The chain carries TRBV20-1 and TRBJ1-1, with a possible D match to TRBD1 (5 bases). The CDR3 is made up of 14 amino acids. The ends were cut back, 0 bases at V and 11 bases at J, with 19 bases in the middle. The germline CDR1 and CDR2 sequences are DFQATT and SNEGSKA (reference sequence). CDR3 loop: CSARDIKWGVGAFF. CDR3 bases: TGCAGTGCTAGAGATATAAAGTGGGGGGTTGGGGCTTTCTTT.

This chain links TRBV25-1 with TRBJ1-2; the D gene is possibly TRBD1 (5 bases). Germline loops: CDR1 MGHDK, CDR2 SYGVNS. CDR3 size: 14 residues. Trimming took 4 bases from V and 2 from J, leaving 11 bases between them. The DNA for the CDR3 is TGTGCCAGCAGTGGGGGACCGACCAACTATGGCTACACCTTC. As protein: CASSGGPTNYGYTF.

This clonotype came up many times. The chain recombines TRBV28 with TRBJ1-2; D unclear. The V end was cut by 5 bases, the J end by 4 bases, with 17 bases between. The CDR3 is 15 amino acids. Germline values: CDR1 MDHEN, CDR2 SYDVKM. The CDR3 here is CASSQHRDGGYGYTF. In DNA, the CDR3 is TGTGCCAGCAGTCAACACCGCGACGGCGGCTATGGCTACACCTTC.

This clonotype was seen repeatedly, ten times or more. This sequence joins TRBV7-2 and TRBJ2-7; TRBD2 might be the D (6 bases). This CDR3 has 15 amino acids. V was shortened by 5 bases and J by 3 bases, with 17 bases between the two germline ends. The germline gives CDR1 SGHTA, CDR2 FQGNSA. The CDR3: CASSRRDSLNYEQYF. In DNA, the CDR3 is TGTGCCAGCAGCCGCCGGGACTCCCTTAACTACGAGCAGTACTTC.

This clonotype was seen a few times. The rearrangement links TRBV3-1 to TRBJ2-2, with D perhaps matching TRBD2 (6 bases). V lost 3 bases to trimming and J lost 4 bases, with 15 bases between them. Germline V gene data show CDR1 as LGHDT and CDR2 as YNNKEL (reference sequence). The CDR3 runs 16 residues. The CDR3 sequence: CASSQAGRRLTGELFF. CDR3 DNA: TGTGCCAGCAGCCAGGCGGGACGGAGACTCACCGGGGAGCTGTTTTTT.

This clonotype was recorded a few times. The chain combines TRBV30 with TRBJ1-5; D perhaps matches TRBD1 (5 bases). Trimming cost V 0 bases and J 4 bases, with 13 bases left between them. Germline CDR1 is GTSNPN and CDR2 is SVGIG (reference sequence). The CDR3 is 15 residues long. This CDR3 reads CAWSVGGARNQPQHF. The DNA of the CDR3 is TGTGCCTGGAGTGTTGGAGGGGCGCGGAATCAGCCCCAGCATTTT. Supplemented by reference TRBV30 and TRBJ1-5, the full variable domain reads SQTIHQWPATLVQPVGSPLSLECTVEGTSNPNLYWYRQAAGRGLQLLFYSVGIGQISSEVPQNLSASRPQDRQFILSSKKLLLSDSGFYLCAWSVGGARNQPQHFGDGTRLSIL.

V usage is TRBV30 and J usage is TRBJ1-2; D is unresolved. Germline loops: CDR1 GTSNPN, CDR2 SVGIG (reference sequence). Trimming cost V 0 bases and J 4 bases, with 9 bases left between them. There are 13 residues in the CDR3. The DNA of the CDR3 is TGTGCCTGGAGTGTTGGAGTGGGCTATGGCTACACCTTC. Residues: CAWSVGVGYGYTF. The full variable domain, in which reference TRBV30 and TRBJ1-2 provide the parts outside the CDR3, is SQTIHQWPATLVQPVGSPLSLECTVEGTSNPNLYWYRQAAGRGLQLLFYSVGIGQISSEVPQNLSASRPQDRQFILSSKKLLLSDSGFYLCAWSVGVGYGYTFGSGTRLTVV.

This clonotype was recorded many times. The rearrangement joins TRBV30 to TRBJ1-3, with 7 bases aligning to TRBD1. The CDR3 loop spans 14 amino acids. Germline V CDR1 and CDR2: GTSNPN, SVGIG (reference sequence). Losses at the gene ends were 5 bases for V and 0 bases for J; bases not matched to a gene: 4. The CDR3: CAWARTGSGNTIYF. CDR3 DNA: TGTGCCTGGGCCAGGACAGGCTCTGGAAACACCATATATTTT.

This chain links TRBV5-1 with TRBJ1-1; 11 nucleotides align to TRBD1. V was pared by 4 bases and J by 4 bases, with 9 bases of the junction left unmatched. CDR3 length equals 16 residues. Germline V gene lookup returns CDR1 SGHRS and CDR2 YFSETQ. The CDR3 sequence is CASSAGQGAPRTEAFF. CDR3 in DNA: TGCGCCAGCAGCGCCGGACAGGGGGCGCCCCGCACTGAAGCTTTCTTT.

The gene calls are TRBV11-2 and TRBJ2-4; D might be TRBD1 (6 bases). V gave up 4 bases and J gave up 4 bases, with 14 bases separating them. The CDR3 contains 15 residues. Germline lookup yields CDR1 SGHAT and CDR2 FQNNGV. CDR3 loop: CASSSVPGQKNIQYF. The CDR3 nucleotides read TGTGCCAGCAGCTCGGTTCCGGGACAAAAAAACATTCAGTACTTC.

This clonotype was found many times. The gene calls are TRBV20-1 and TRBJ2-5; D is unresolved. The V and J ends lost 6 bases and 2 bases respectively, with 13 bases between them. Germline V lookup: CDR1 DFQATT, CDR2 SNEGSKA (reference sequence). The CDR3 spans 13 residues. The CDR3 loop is CSAADGFQETQYF. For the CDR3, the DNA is TGCAGTGCAGCAGACGGTTTTCAAGAGACCCAGTACTTC.

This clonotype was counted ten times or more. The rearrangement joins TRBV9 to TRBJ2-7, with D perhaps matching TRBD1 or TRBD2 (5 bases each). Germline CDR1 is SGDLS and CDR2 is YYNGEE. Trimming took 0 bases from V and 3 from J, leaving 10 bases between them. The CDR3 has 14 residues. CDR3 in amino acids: CASSVAGQNYEQYF. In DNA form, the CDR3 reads TGTGCCAGCAGCGTAGCGGGGCAGAACTACGAGCAGTACTTC.

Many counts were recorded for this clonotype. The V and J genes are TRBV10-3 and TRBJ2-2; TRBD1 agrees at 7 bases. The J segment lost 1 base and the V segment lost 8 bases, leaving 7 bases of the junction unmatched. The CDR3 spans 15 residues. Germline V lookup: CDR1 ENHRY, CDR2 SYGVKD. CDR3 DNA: TGTGCCATCGGATCCGGGACAGTGAACACCGGGGAGCTGTTTTTT. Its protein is CAIGSGTVNTGELFF.

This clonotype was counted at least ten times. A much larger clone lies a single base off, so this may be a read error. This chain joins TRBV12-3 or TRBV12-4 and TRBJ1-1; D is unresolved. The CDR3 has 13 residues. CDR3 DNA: TGTGCCAGCAGGTCCCCCTGGAACGCTGAAGCTTTCTTT. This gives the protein CASRSPWNAEAFF.

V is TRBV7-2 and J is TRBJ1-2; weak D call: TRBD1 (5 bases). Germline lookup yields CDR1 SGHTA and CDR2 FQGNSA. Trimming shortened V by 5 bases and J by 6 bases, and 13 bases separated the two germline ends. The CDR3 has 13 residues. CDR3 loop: CASSQYLGDGYTF. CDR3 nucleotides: TGTGCCAGCAGCCAGTATCTAGGGGATGGCTACACCTTC.

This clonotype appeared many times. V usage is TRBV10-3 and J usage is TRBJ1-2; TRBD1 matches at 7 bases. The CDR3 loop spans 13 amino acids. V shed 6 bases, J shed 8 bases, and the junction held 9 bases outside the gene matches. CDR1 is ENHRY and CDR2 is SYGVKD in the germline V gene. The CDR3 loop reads CAIRNDRERGYTF. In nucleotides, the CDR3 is TGTGCCATCAGGAATGACAGGGAGAGAGGCTACACCTTC.

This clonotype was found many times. As DNA, the CDR3 is TGCAGTGCTAGAGGTGGGGCGGGGGCGAGCAATCAGCCCCAGCATTTT. It specifies CSARGGAGASNQPQHF. This sequence joins TRBV20-1 and TRBJ1-5; D may be TRBD1 (6 bases). CDR3 length: 16 residues. V was shortened by 1 base and J by 1 base, with 14 bases between the two germline ends. Looked up from germline, CDR1 is DFQATT and CDR2 is SNEGSKA (reference sequence).

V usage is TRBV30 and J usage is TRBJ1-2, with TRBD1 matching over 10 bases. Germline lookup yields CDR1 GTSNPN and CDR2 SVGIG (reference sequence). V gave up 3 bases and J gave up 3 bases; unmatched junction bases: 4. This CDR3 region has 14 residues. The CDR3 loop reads CAWSTGTGDYGYTF. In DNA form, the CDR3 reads TGTGCCTGGAGCACCGGGACAGGGGACTATGGCTACACCTTC.

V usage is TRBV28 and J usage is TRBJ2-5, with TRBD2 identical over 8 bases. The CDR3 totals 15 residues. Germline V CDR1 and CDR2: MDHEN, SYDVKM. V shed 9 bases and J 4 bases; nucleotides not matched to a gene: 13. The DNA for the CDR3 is TGTGCCAGTTGGGGTCTGGGTAGCGGGACAGAGACCCAGTACTTC. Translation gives CASWGLGSGTETQYF.

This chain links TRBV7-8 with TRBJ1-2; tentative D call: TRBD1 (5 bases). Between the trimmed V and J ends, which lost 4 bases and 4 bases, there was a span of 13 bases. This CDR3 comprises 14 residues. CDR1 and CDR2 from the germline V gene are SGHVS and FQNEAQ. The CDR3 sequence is CASSSRDGLYGYTF. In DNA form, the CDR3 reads TGTGCCAGCAGCTCCCGGGACGGACTCTATGGCTACACCTTC.